A single sample is the source of the 11 T cell receptor beta chains below, sequenced in a study of blood T cell repertoires in COVID-19. The assay was immunoSEQ multiplex PCR, and TCRdb's table has in-frame clones only and misses some. In the table there are over 250,000 clones, around 89% of which are singletons. The sequencing input was peripheral blood. All receptors come from a woman aged 55-69 years with acute or convalescent COVID-19.

The chain joins TRBV19 to TRBJ1-5; D is perhaps TRBD1 (6 bases). Trimming cost V 0 bases and J 5 bases, with 14 bases left between them. Germline CDR1 is LNHDA and CDR2 is SQIVND (reference sequence). The CDR3 is made up of 16 amino acids. The CDR3 region is CASSIDNSGVYQPQHF. The CDR3 DNA is TGTGCCAGTAGTATAGATAATTCAGGGGTTTATCAGCCCCAGCATTTT.

This clone has just one count. V is TRBV3-1 (or the pseudogene TRBV3-2) and J is TRBJ1-5, with 7 bases lining up with TRBD1. Germline CDR1 reads LGHDT; CDR2 reads YNNKEL (reference sequence). After removal of 4 bases from V and 2 bases from J, the junction contained 2 bases not matched to a gene. CDR3 length: 14 residues. CDR3 residues: CASSPTGGNQPQHF. CDR3 DNA sequence: TGTGCCAGCAGCCCTACAGGGGGCAATCAGCCCCAGCATTTT.

V usage is TRBV5-1 and J usage is TRBJ1-2, with D possibly being TRBD1 (6 bases). CDR3 length: 13 amino acids. V lost 7 bases to trimming and J lost 2 bases, with 12 bases between them. Germline CDR1 SGHRS, CDR2 YFSETQ. CDR3 sequence reads: CASSRGENYGYTF. Written as DNA, the CDR3 is TGCGCCAGCTCCAGGGGTGAGAACTATGGCTACACCTTC.

The chain combines TRBV3-1 (or the pseudogene TRBV3-2) with TRBJ1-2; perhaps TRBD1 as D (6 bases). V gave up 1 base and J gave up 0 bases, with 21 bases separating them. The germline V gene encodes CDR1 LGHDT and CDR2 YNNKEL (reference sequence). The CDR3 is made up of 19 amino acids. The CDR3 protein is CASSQVGLGRTVPNYGYTF. In DNA form, the CDR3 reads TGTGCCAGCAGCCAAGTGGGCTTGGGCAGGACAGTTCCTAACTATGGCTACACCTTC.

The V and J genes are TRBV2 and TRBJ1-1; no definite D call. The V gene lost 6 bases and the J gene lost 7 bases, with 21 bases spanning the gap. The CDR3 covers 15 residues. Germline CDR1 SNHLY, CDR2 FYNNEI. In DNA form, the CDR3 reads TGTGCCAGCAGGGTAGAAGTAGGGAGACTTAGTGAAGCTTTCTTT. Its translation: CASRVEVGRLSEAFF.

This clone was seen once. The rearrangement joins TRBV27 to TRBJ2-3, with D perhaps matching TRBD2 (6 bases). CDR1 is MNHEY and CDR2 is SMNVEV in the germline V gene (reference sequence). Trimming left V 2 bases short and J 0 bases short, with 9 bases between. This CDR3 region has 15 residues. CDR3: CASSLGGASTDTQYF. The CDR3 DNA reads as TGTGCCAGCAGTTTAGGCGGGGCGAGCACAGATACGCAGTATTTT.

This chain links TRBV7-8 with TRBJ2-1, with 9 bases fitting TRBD2. V dropped 2 bases and J dropped 0; count of bases not matched to a gene: 11. This CDR3 contains 19 residues. Germline CDR1 and CDR2: SGHVS and FQNEAQ. The CDR3 DNA is TGTGCCAGCAGCTTAAGGCTAGCGGGAATGGGGAGCTCCTACAATGAGCAGTTCTTC. The encoded protein is CASSLRLAGMGSSYNEQFF.

The V gene is TRBV27, the J gene TRBJ1-1; D unclear. The CDR3 has 13 residues. Germline CDR1 MNHEY, CDR2 SMNVEV (reference sequence). V was pared by 5 bases and J by 5 bases, with 12 bases between. The CDR3 DNA reads TGTGCCAGCAGTCTAAACTTGCGAACTGAAGCTTTCTTT. Translation gives CASSLNLRTEAFF.

The CDR3 DNA reads as TGTGCCACCAGCAGAGACAATTGGGGGGAGCCCGGGGCCTACGAGCAGTACTTC. This gives the protein CATSRDNWGEPGAYEQYF. This chain uses TRBV15 with TRBJ2-7; TRBD2 might be the D (6 bases). Germline CDR1 reads LNHNV; CDR2 reads YYDKDF (reference sequence). V lost 0 bases and J 2 bases, leaving 20 bases between the germline ends. The CDR3 spans 18 residues.

The gene calls are TRBV6-5 and TRBJ1-2, with 8 bases identical to TRBD1. The CDR3 extends over 16 amino acids. The germline gives CDR1 MNHEY, CDR2 SVGAGI. The V and J ends lost 0 bases and 3 bases, in that order; junction bases with no gene match: 6. As DNA, the CDR3 is TGTGCCAGCAGTTACTCCCCAGGGGGCGAGGACTATGGCTACACCTTC. It translates to CASSYSPGGEDYGYTF.

This clone appeared a single time. The V call is TRBV9, the J call TRBJ2-3; D possibly corresponds to TRBD2 (6 bases). The CDR3 sequence is 15 residues long. Germline lookup yields CDR1 SGDLS and CDR2 YYNGEE. V was trimmed by 0 bases and J by 3 bases, leaving 11 bases between them. This CDR3 is CASSVAGDLTDTQYF. CDR3 in DNA: TGTGCCAGCAGCGTAGCGGGAGATTTAACAGATACGCAGTATTTT. The full variable domain, completed using reference TRBV9 and TRBJ2-3, is DSGVTQTPKHLITATGQRVTLRCSPRSGDLSVYWYQQSLDQGLQFLIQYYNGEERAKGNILERFSAQQFPDLHSELNLSSLELGDSALYFCASSVAGDLTDTQYFGPGTRLTVL.